This T cell receptor (beta chain) was identified during a study of Graves' ophthalmopathy and Graves' hyperthyroidism. This clonotype was counted many times. Transcripts of RNA were the source for amplifying TCR beta CDR3 regions. First-round RT-PCR employed HTBI primers, with a second-round multiplex PCR after it. TCRdb used MiXCR to reprocess the multiplex PCR reads, holding one entry per CDR3 protein. The sample gives approximately 160,000 distinct CDR3 sequences, roughly two fifths of which show up once; over 7% is in the top ten. The source material was peripheral blood. The sequence derives from a man between 25 and 39 years old with Graves' ophthalmopathy.

CDR3 nucleotide sequence: TGTGCCAGCACCTTGGACGGGGGAGTCGACGCTTTCTTT. This encodes CASTLDGGVDAFF. The V call is TRBV28, the J call TRBJ1-1, with D possibly TRBD1 on 5 matching bases. The CDR3 has 13 residues. The ends were cut back, 7 bases at V and 11 bases at J, with 20 bases in the middle. The germline CDR1 and CDR2 sequences are MDHEN and SYDVKM.